Listed here is a single TCR beta chain. TCRdb ran MiXCR on the 5' RACE reads and lists one entry per CDR3 protein. The repertoire holds fewer than 80,000 distinct CDR3 sequences, with roughly 23% as singletons. Trimming took off 6 bases at V and 6 bases at J, with 12 bases between the two ends. Germline assignment: CDR1 SGHTA and CDR2 FQGNSA. The CDR3 is 12 amino acids. The clonotype was recovered from a female donor with breast cancer. The V call is TRBV7-2, the J call TRBJ2-7; D is perhaps TRBD1 (6 bases). Sequenced material: memory CD4+ T cells sorted from a lymph node. Sample subset: memory CD4+ T cells, CD4+CD45RO+CD25-. The DNA for the CDR3 is TGTGCCAGCAGTCCCGGGACACTCGAGCAGTACTTC. Translation: CASSPGTLEQYF.